The present T cell receptor beta chain was sequenced within a study of blood T cell repertoires in COVID-19. Here immunoSEQ multiplex PCR was the method, and the copy in TCRdb shows in-frame clones only, minus some. The profile shows roughly 230,000 clones, approximately 88% of them singletons. This CDR3 spans 13 amino acids. With 3 bases removed from V and 6 bases from J, the gap between germline ends came to 10 bases. From germline, CDR1 is SGDLS and CDR2 YYNGEE. The chain employs TRBV9 and TRBJ2-1; D not certain. The sequence was obtained from a human donor in a cohort sampled during active COVID-19. Sequenced: peripheral blood. CDR3 DNA sequence: TGTGCCAGCAGCGATTTCGTATTCAATGAGCAGTTCTTC. It yields the protein CASSDFVFNEQFF.